These 9 T cell receptor beta chains originate from one sample sequenced in a study of T cells in Graves' hyperthyroidism and ophthalmopathy. RNA transcripts gave rise to amplified TCR beta CDR3 regions. TCR CDR3 underwent first-round RT-PCR with the HTBI primer set. TCRdb independently ran MiXCR on the multiplex PCR reads; one entry per CDR3 protein. The sample shows some 550,000 distinct CDR3 sequences, more than 15% of them seen only once. Source material: blood. The receptor set was obtained from a middle-aged woman with Graves' ophthalmopathy.

As concerns this clonotype: An end of the junction does not agree with germline; a read error may underlie this. The rearrangement uses TRBV5-5 and TRBJ2-7; D not certain. The CDR3 runs to 15 residues. CDR1 and CDR2 from the germline V gene are SGHKS and YYEKEE (reference sequence). The CDR3 DNA is TGTACCAGCAGCTTCGAGGAGAGTAGACGCGACGAGCAGTACTTC. Translated: CTSSFEESRRDEQYF.

In its sample, this clonotype was seen many times. The J gene is TRBJ1-4, the V gene TRBV30; D is uncertain. V shed 5 bases and J shed 0 bases, with 10 bases lying between them. This CDR3 is built from 14 residues. Germline CDR1 GTSNPN, CDR2 SVGIG (reference sequence). CDR3 nucleotide sequence: TGTGCCTGGGGACGACTTGCAACTAATGAAAAACTGTTTTTT. This translates into CAWGRLATNEKLFF.

This clonotype has more than one count but fewer than ten. This chain connects TRBV3-1 to TRBJ2-7; weak D call: TRBD2 (5 bases). The germline V gene has CDR1 LGHDT and CDR2 YNNKEL (reference sequence). This CDR3 is built from 12 residues. V lost 0 bases, J lost 12 bases, and 12 bases lay in between. The CDR3 sequence is CASSQESQRPYF. The CDR3, as DNA: TGTGCCAGCAGCCAAGAGAGTCAGCGGCCGTACTTC.

This clonotype was recorded a few times. The CDR3 coding sequence is TGTGCCAGTAGCGAGGTCGCAGGGTCTGGGGCCAACGTCCTGACTTTC. Its translation: CASSEVAGSGANVLTF. The gene calls are TRBV19 and TRBJ2-6; perhaps TRBD1 as D (5 bases). This CDR3 spans 16 amino acids. V was pared by 6 bases and J by 1 base, with 13 bases between. In germline, CDR1 is LNHDA, CDR2 SQIVND (reference sequence).

This clonotype has a count of ten or more. The rearrangement links TRBV2 to TRBJ2-7; TRBD2 matches 8 bases. Trimming at V came to 5 bases and at J to 3 bases, leaving 9 bases not matched to a gene. Germline CDR1 reads SNHLY; CDR2 reads FYNNEI. The CDR3 is 15 amino acids. This CDR3 reads CASSSVQSGSYEQYF. DNA of the CDR3: TGTGCCAGCAGTAGTGTGCAGAGCGGGAGCTACGAGCAGTACTTC.

This clonotype was counted many times. V and J are TRBV30 and TRBJ1-2, with a tentative D call TRBD1 (5 bases). The CDR3 is made up of 14 amino acids. Trimming shortened V by 2 bases and J by 5 bases, and 15 bases separated the two germline ends. Germline loops: CDR1 GTSNPN, CDR2 SVGIG (reference sequence). The CDR3 DNA sequence: TGTGCCTGGAGTTACCTGGACATCATATATGGCTACACCTTC. Translated: CAWSYLDIIYGYTF.

A few counts support this clonotype. The chain recombines TRBV11-1 with TRBJ2-7; D remains unclear. The germline V and J ends were trimmed by 1 base and 0 bases, with 10 bases remaining between them. The CDR3 has 15 residues. The germline V gene encodes CDR1 SGHAT and CDR2 FQDESV (reference sequence). CDR3 DNA: TGTGCCAGCAGCTTAGTAGGCTCGCCCTCCTACGAGCAGTACTTC. This sequence encodes CASSLVGSPSYEQYF.

This clonotype was counted many times. The rearrangement links TRBV11-2 to TRBJ2-6, with 9 bases matching TRBD1. CDR1 and CDR2 (germline): SGHAT, FQNNGV. The V segment lost 7 bases and the J segment 2 bases; nucleotides outside the gene matches: 9. The CDR3 runs 17 residues. CDR3 sequence (DNA): TGTGCCAGCACCTGGACAGGGGCCCGACCTGGGGCCAACGTCCTGACTTTC. This sequence encodes CASTWTGARPGANVLTF.

A few counts support this clonotype. The chain employs TRBV3-1 and TRBJ1-2; no firm D call. Deletions cut 4 bases from V and 8 bases from J, with 17 bases between. CDR1 and CDR2 (germline): LGHDT, YNNKEL (reference sequence). The CDR3 extends over 14 amino acids. Here the CDR3 reads CASSRRMTTSGYTF. The CDR3 region has the DNA TGTGCCAGCAGCCGGCGTATGACAACATCGGGCTACACCTTC.